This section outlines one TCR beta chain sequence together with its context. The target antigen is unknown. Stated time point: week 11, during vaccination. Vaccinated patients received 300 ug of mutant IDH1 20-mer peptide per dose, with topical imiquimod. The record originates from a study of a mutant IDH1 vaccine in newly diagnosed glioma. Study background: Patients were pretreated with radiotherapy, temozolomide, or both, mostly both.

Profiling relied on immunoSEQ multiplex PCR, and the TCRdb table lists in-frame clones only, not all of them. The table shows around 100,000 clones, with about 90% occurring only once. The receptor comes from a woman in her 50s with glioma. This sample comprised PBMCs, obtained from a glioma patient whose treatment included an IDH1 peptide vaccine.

The CDR3 bases are TGCGCCAGCAGCTTGGCCTTGTTTAGCGGGAGCTCCTACAATGAGCAGTTCTTC. It encodes CASSLALFSGSSYNEQFF. V usage is TRBV5-1 and J usage is TRBJ2-1; 9 bases line up with TRBD2. Germline CDR1 and CDR2: SGHRS and YFSETQ. The CDR3 extends over 18 amino acids. The J segment lost 0 bases and the V segment lost 0 bases, leaving 7 bases of the junction unmatched.